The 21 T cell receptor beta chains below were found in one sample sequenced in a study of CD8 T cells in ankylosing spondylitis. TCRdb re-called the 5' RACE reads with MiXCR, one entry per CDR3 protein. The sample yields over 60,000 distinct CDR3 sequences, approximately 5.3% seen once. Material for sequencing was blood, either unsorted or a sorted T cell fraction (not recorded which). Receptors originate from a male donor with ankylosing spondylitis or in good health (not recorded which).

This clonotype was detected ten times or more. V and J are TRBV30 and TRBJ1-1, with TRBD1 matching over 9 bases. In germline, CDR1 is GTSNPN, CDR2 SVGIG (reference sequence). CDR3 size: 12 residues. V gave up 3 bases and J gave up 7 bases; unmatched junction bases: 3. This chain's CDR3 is CAWRGQGREAFF. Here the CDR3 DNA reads TGTGCCTGGAGGGGACAGGGCCGTGAAGCTTTCTTT. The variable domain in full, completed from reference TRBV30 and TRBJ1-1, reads SQTIHQWPATLVQPVGSPLSLECTVEGTSNPNLYWYRQAAGRGLQLLFYSVGIGQISSEVPQNLSASRPQDRQFILSSKKLLLSDSGFYLCAWRGQGREAFFGQGTRLTVV.

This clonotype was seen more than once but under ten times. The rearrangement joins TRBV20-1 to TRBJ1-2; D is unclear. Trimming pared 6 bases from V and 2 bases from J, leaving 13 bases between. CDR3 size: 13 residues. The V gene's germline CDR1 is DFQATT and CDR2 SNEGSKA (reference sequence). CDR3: CSAPGELNYGYTF. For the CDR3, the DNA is TGCAGTGCCCCCGGGGAACTAAACTATGGCTACACCTTC.

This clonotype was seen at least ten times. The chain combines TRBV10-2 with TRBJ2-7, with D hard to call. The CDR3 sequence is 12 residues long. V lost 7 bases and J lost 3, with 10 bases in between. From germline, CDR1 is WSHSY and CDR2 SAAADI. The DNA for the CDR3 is TGCGCCAGCACTGGCCCAAACTACGAGCAGTACTTC. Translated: CASTGPNYEQYF.

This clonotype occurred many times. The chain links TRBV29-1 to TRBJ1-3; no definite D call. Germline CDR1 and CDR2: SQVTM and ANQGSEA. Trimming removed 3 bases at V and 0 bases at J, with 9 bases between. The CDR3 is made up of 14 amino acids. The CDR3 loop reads CSVERSRSGNTIYF. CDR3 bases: TGCAGCGTTGAGAGATCGCGCTCTGGAAACACCATATATTTT.

For the CDR3, the DNA is TGTGCCAGCAGCTTAGTACACCCTAATCAGCCCCAGCATTTT. Protein: CASSLVHPNQPQHF. The rearrangement joins TRBV7-2 to TRBJ1-5, with D uncertain. Germline V lookup: CDR1 SGHTA, CDR2 FQGNSA. CDR3 length: 14 residues. V was shortened by 1 base and J by 4 bases, with 8 bases between the two germline ends.

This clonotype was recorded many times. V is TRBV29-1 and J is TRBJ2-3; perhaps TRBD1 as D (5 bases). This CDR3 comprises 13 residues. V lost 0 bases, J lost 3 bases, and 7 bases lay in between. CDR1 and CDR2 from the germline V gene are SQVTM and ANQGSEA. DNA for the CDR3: TGCAGCGTTGAAGAGGACAAGACAGATACGCAGTATTTT. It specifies CSVEEDKTDTQYF.

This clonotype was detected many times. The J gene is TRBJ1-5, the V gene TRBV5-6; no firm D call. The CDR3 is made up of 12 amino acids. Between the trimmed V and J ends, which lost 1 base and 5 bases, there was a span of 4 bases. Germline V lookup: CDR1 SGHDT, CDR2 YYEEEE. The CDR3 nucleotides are TGTGCCAGCAGCTTGATCGATCAGCCCCAGCATTTT. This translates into CASSLIDQPQHF.

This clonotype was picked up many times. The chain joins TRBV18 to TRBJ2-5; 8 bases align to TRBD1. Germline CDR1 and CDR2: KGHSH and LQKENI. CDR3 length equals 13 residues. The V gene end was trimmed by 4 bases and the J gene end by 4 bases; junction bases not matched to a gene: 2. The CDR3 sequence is CASSLGTGETQYF. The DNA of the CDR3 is TGTGCCAGCTCACTGGGGACAGGAGAGACCCAGTACTTC.

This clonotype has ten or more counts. The CDR3 is CASSLTGGSWTGELFF. CDR3 nucleotide sequence: TGTGCCAGCAGTTTGACAGGGGGCTCGTGGACCGGGGAGCTGTTTTTT. The V call is TRBV28, the J call TRBJ2-2; 10 positions agree with TRBD1. The germline CDR1 and CDR2 sequences are MDHEN and SYDVKM. V lost 3 bases to trimming and J lost 5 bases; unmatched junction nucleotides: 6. This CDR3 contains 16 residues. The variable domain in full, completed from reference TRBV28 and TRBJ2-2, reads DVKVTQSSRYLVKRTGEKVFLECVQDMDHENMFWYRQDPGLGLRLIYFSYDVKMKEKGDIPEGYSVSREKKERFSLILESASTNQTSMYLCASSLTGGSWTGELFFGEGSRLTVL.

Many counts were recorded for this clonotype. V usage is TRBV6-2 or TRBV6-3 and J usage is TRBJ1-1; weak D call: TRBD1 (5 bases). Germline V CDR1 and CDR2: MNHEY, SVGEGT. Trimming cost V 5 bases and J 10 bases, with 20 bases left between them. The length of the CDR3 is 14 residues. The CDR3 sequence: CASSPGTPGRAAFF. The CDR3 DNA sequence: TGTGCCAGCAGTCCGGGGACGCCCGGACGGGCAGCTTTCTTT.

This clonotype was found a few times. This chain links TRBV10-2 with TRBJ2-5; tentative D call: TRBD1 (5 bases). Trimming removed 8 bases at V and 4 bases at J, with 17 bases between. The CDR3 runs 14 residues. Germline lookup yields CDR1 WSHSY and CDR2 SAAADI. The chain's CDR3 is CASCETPQGETQYF. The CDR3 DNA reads TGCGCCAGCTGCGAGACACCTCAGGGAGAGACCCAGTACTTC.

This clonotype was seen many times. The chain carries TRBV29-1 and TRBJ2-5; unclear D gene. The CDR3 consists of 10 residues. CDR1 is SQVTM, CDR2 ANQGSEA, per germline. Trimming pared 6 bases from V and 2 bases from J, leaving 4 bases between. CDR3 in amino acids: CSVGQETQYF. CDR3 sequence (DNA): TGCAGCGTAGGGCAAGAGACCCAGTACTTC.

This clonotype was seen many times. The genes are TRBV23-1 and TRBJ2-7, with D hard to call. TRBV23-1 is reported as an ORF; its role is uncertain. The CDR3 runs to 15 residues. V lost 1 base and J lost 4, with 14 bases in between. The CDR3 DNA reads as TGCGCCAGCAGTCAATACTCCCTGAAGGCGTACGAGCAGTACTTC. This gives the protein CASSQYSLKAYEQYF.

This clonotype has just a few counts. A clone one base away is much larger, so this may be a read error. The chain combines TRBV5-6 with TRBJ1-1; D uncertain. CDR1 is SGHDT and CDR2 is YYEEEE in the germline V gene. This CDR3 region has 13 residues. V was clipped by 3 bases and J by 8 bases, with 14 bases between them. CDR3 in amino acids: CASSYGPDQEAFF. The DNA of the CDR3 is TGTGCCAGCAGCTACGGGCCAGACCAGGAAGCTTTCTTT.

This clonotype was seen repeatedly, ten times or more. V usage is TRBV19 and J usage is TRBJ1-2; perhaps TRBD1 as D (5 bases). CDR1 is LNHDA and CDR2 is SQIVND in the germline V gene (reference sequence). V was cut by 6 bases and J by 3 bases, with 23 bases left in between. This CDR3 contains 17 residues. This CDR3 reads CASSDRSAAGQDYGYTF. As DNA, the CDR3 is TGTGCCAGTAGCGATAGATCGGCGGCAGGGCAAGACTATGGCTACACCTTC.

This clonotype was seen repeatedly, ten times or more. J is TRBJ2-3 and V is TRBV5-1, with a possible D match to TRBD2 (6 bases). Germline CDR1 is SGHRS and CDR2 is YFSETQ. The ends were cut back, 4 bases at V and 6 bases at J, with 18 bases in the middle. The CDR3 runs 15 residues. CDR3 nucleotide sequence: TGCGCCAGCAGCGCCGATGGGGGGTCAGGGGATACGCAGTATTTT. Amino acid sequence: CASSADGGSGDTQYF.

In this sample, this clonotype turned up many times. The CDR3 here is CASSDIGEGTDTQYF. The CDR3 DNA sequence: TGTGCCAGCAGCGACATAGGGGAGGGGACAGATACGCAGTATTTT. The chain recombines TRBV2 with TRBJ2-3, with 7 bases lining up with TRBD2. CDR3 size: 15 residues. The junction had 9 bases not matched to a gene; V was cut back by 6 bases and J by 3 bases. Looked up from germline, CDR1 is SNHLY and CDR2 is FYNNEI.

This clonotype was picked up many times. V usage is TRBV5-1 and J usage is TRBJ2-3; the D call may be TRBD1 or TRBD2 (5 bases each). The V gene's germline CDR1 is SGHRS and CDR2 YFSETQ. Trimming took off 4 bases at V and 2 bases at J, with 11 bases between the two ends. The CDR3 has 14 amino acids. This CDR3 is CASSGGTNTDTQYF. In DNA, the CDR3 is TGCGCCAGCAGCGGGGGAACGAACACAGATACGCAGTATTTT.

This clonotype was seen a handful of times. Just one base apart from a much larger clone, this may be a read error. This CDR3 reads CASSLPGFTNIQYF. In nucleotides, the CDR3 is TGTGCCAGCAGCTTGCCGGGCTTTACGAACATTCAGTACTTC. This chain joins TRBV5-6 and TRBJ2-4; the D is unclear. Trimming shortened V by 1 base and J by 7 bases, and 12 bases separated the two germline ends. Germline V gene lookup returns CDR1 SGHDT and CDR2 YYEEEE. The CDR3 has 14 residues.

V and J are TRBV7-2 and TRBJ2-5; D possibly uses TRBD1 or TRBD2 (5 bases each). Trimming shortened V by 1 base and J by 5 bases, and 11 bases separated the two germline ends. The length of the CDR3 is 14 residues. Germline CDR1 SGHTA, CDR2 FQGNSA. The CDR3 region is CASSLVVGDETQYF. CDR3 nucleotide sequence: TGTGCCAGCAGCTTAGTTGTGGGGGATGAGACCCAGTACTTC.

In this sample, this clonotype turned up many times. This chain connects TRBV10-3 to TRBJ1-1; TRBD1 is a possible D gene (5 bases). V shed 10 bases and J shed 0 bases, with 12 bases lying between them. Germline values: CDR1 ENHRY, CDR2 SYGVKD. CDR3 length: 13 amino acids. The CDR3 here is CATVGQVNTEAFF. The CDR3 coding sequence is TGTGCCACCGTAGGACAAGTGAACACTGAAGCTTTCTTT.